A single sample is the source of the 5 T cell receptor beta chains below, sequenced in a study of blood T cells in healthy people across ages. Alongside a J-beta primer mix, a sample-barcoded 5' primer served in a second PCR lasting about 7 to 11 cycles. From the 5' RACE reads, TCRdb called clonotypes with MiXCR, one entry per CDR3 protein. The data show 650,000 to 950,000 distinct CDR3 sequences, under 45% seen once. Sequencing was carried out using blood. The receptors come from a man in his 60s in good health.

The V and J genes are TRBV6-6 and TRBJ2-5; 7 bases are shared with TRBD1. The germline CDR1 and CDR2 sequences are MNHNY and SVGAGI (reference sequence). V dropped 7 bases and J dropped 2; count of bases not matched to a gene: 4. CDR3 length: 13 residues. Written as DNA, the CDR3 is TGTGCCAGCAAGCCGGACAGGCAAGAGACCCAGTACTTC. As protein: CASKPDRQETQYF.

V and J are TRBV12-3 or TRBV12-4 and TRBJ1-4; unclear D gene. The CDR3 extends over 16 amino acids. Trimming removed 9 bases from V and 1 base from J, with 18 bases in between. This chain's CDR3 is CASPFGRGRTNEKLFF. As DNA, the CDR3 is TGTGCCAGTCCCTTTGGCCGCGGCAGAACTAATGAAAAACTGTTTTTT.

CDR3 amino acids: CASSFRTGANVLTF. The CDR3 region has the DNA TGTGCCAGCAGCTTCCGGACAGGGGCCAACGTCCTGACTTTC. This chain joins TRBV14 and TRBJ2-6; TRBD1 is a possible D gene (5 bases). CDR3 length equals 14 residues. V was cut by 5 bases and J by 4 bases, with 9 bases left in between. Germline CDR1 SGHDN, CDR2 FVKESK.

This clonotype was found a few times. The chain combines TRBV28 with TRBJ2-3; tentative D call: TRBD1 (6 bases). The CDR3 length is 16 residues. Germline CDR1 and CDR2: MDHEN and SYDVKM. V was shortened by 2 bases and J by 0 bases, with 12 bases between the two germline ends. For the CDR3, the DNA is TGTGCCAGCAGTTTAGGAGGACAGTCTAGCACAGATACGCAGTATTTT. Translation gives CASSLGGQSSTDTQYF. Complete variable domain (other parts from reference TRBV28 and TRBJ2-3): DVKVTQSSRYLVKRTGEKVFLECVQDMDHENMFWYRQDPGLGLRLIYFSYDVKMKEKGDIPEGYSVSREKKERFSLILESASTNQTSMYLCASSLGGQSSTDTQYFGPGTRLTVL.

The genes are TRBV12-3 or TRBV12-4 and TRBJ2-5; a possible D gene is TRBD2 (6 bases). The CDR3 loop spans 15 amino acids. V was shortened by 6 bases and J by 2 bases, with 16 bases between the two germline ends. The CDR3 bases are TGTGCCAGCAGCCTCGGCCGCGGGGATCAAGAGACCCAGTACTTC. This encodes CASSLGRGDQETQYF.